This entry features one T cell receptor (beta chain) sequence. Its target is unknown. The sample comes from a study of T-cell memory formation after mild COVID-19. About the research overall: TCR clusters were mostly donor specific. General observations from the study: Prior to infection, memory already included some responding clones, suggesting cross-reactive memory joined.

TCRdb re-called the 5' RACE reads through MiXCR, storing one row per CDR3 protein. This sample yields 150,000 to 200,000 distinct CDR3 sequences, of which roughly 13% are seen a single time; approximately 3.4% belongs to the top ten. The germline CDR1 and CDR2 sequences are LNHDA and SQIVND (reference sequence). The CDR3 is 16 amino acids. J gave up 1 base and V 3 bases, and 6 bases lay outside the gene matches. This receptor was identified in a man between 18 and 35 years old who had mild COVID-19 (a few samples of this study predate the infection). Cell type and time point are not known. The sample consisted of PBMCs or a T cell subset sorted from them (not recorded which). The V call is TRBV19, the J call TRBJ2-3; 8 bases align to TRBD2. The CDR3 sequence is CASSIGGAGRTDTQYF. The CDR3 DNA reads as TGTGCCAGTAGTATCGGGGGGGCCGGACGCACAGATACGCAGTATTTT.